The present entry profiles one T cell receptor beta chain with its context. These data come from a study of identical twins. TCRdb re-called the 5' RACE reads through MiXCR, storing one row per CDR3 protein. The table shows a few hundred thousand distinct CDR3 sequences, with about 18% occurring only once. Germline CDR1 is ENHRY and CDR2 is SYGVKD. Trimming removed 6 bases from V and 0 bases from J; junction bases left unmatched: 2. The CDR3 contains 13 residues. This sequence originates from a man aged 45 to 65 in good health. The material sequenced was naive T cells sorted from blood. The genes are TRBV10-3 and TRBJ2-7, with TRBD1 matching 7 bases. In nucleotides, the CDR3 is TGTGCCATCAGAGGGGACAGCTCCTACGAGCAGTACTTC. Residues: CAIRGDSSYEQYF.